This T cell receptor beta chain is from a study of blood T cell repertoires in COVID-19. Study at large: The cDNA or gDNA used as material had been derived from T cells, B-cell-depleted T cells, or PBMCs.

Per the original methods: The authors estimated nucleated cell counts from reference gene primer amplification. Generated by immunoSEQ multiplex PCR, the TCRdb table keeps only in-frame clones and is missing some. Clone size and V and J calls were adopted from that table, with D and trimming inferred from the DNA. The sample records 350,000 to 450,000 clones, 75% to 90% being singletons. The CDR3 contains 14 residues. Each recovered donor of Cohort 3 presented with two negative PCRs, clearance, or symptom resolution. Sample: PBMCs or T cells enriched from blood (not recorded which). This TCR came from a man younger than 40 who had recovered from COVID-19. This sequence joins TRBV1 and TRBJ2-7; the table assigns TRBD2, which was not confirmed against the DNA. TRBV1 is described as a pseudogene. CDR3 loop: CTSSQAWDFYEQYF. The CDR3 nucleotides are TGCACCAGCAGCCAAGCCTGGGACTTCTACGAGCAGTACTTC.